These T cell receptor beta chains were read from a single sample in a study of blood T cell repertoires in COVID-19. Assay used: immunoSEQ multiplex PCR; TCRdb lists only in-frame clones, some missing. Among over 100,000 clones listed, about 79% were seen once. What was sequenced was peripheral blood. These receptors were taken from an elderly woman with acute or convalescent COVID-19. The conserved cysteine and the conserved F or W are not part of the CDR3 here. D genes are given only for firm matches.

TRBJ2-1 TRBD2 TRBV7-2 ASSLELTSTLNYNEQF
TRBJ2-2 TRBD1 TRBV18 ASSLGQGYTGELF
TRBJ2-1 TRBD2 TRBV6-5 ASSYSSSGGAYEQF
TRBJ1-1 . TRBV5-6 ASSFPGWSTEAF
TRBJ1-2 . TRBV18 ASSPTPTNYGYT
TRBJ2-1 TRBD1 TRBV19 ASSTPGQGMF
TRBJ2-1 TRBD2 TRBV5-5 ASSTQIPGLAGNEQF
TRBJ2-3 . TRBV6-5 ASNVQQDTQY
TRBJ2-3 . TRBV4-2 ASSPVTAKGPAFTDTQY
TRBJ1-3 . TRBV30 AWKGVGNTIY
TRBJ1-1 . TRBV7-8 ASSLVSGILNTEAF
TRBJ2-5 TRBD1 TRBV7-6 ASSPPPDRGWEQETQY
TRBJ2-1 . TRBV30 AWSGGGYNEQF
TRBJ1-5 . TRBV29-1 SASAGDDDQPQH
TRBJ2-7 TRBD1 TRBV3-1/TRBV3-2 ASSHATGTVYEQY
TRBJ2-1 TRBD2 TRBV5-1 ASSTSLAGVLNEQF
TRBJ1-2 . TRBV12-3/TRBV12-4 ASSLGGGGPIY